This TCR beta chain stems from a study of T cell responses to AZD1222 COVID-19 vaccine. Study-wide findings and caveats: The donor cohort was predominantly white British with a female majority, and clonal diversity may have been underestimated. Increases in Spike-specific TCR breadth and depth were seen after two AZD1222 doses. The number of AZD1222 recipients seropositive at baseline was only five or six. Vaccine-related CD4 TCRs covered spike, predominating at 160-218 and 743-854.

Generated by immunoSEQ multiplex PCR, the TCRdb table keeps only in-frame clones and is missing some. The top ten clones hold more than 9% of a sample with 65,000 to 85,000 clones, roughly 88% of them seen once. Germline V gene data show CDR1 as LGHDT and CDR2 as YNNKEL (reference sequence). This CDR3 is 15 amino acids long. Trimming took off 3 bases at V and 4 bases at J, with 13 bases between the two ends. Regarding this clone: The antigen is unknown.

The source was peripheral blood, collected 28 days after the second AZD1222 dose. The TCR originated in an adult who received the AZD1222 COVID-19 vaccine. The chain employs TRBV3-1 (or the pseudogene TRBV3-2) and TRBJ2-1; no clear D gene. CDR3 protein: CASSQAKMGYNEQFF. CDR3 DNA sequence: TGTGCCAGCAGCCAGGCAAAAATGGGATACAATGAGCAGTTCTTC.